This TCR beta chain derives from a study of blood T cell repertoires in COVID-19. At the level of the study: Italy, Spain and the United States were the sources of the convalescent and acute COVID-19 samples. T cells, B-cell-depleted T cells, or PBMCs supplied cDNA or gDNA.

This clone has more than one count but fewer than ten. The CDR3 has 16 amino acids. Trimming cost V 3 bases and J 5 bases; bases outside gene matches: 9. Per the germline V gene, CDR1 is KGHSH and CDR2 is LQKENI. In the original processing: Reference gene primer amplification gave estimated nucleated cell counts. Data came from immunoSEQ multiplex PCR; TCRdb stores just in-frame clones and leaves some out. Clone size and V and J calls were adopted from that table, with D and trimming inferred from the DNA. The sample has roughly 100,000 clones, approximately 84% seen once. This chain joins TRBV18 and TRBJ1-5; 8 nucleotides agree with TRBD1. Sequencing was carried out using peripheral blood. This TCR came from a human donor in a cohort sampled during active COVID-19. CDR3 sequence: CASSPTRQGYYQPQHF. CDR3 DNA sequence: TGTGCCAGCTCACCGACAAGACAGGGGTATTATCAGCCCCAGCATTTT.